This T cell receptor beta chain was captured in a study of beta chain features in type 1 diabetes. Overall study results and limits: Researchers report that Type 1 diabetes patients had moderately but significantly shorter TCRB CDR3s across all four CD4+ subsets. Among patients, naive, central memory and Treg TCRB repertoires appeared more similar than among healthy donors.

A sort by CD45RO/CCR7/CD25/CD127/CD95/CD27 yielded CD4+ naive, central memory, regulatory and stem cell-like memory cells. This clone was counted only a few times. What it binds is not known. Every bit of the isolated RNA underwent reverse transcription, so sequencing read expressed TCRB transcripts. Sequenced by immunoSEQ multiplex PCR; TCRdb stores in-frame clones only, minus some. The table shows 280,000 or so clones, with roughly 15% occurring only once. The sample was naive CD4+ T cells from blood. This clonotype originated in a man younger than 35 with type 1 diabetes.

The CDR3 bases are TGTGCCAGCAGTCTAGCGGGTGGAATGTACAATGAGCAGTTCTTC. The encoded protein is CASSLAGGMYNEQFF. J is TRBJ2-1 and V is TRBV28, with 8 nucleotides matching TRBD2. V lost 5 bases to trimming and J lost 4 bases; unmatched junction nucleotides: 7. The CDR3 runs 15 residues. The germline V gene has CDR1 MDHEN and CDR2 SYDVKM.